This TCR beta chain was sequenced in a study of metastatic and nonmetastatic thyroid tumors. Study-wide context: Repertoires were compared across blood and tumor or nodule tissue from malignant and benign thyroid patients. Study results and caveats: In both blood and tumor samples, TCR beta diversity was reported significantly higher for malignant than benign nodules.

With respect to this clone: Its antigen is unknown.

Original processing methods: Building a distant-metastasis classifier for papillary thyroid cancer drew on CDR3 differences across clinicopathological groups. TCRdb re-clonotyped the PCR reads through MiXCR. The V and J calls were determined by TCRdb, not by the authors. The table includes fewer than 30,000 clones, roughly 16% detected once. J was trimmed by 3 bases and V by 1 base; bases with no gene match: 8. Germline V gene data show CDR1 as SGHRS and CDR2 as YFSETQ. CDR3 length: 17 amino acids. Ahead of thyroid surgery, no patient had received treatment of any kind. The V call is TRBV5-1, the J call TRBJ2-7, with TRBD1 matching over 12 bases. The specimen sequenced was blood. This clonotype was sampled from a female donor with papillary thyroid cancer or a benign thyroid nodule (not recorded which). Some clones in this sample may be carry-over from other donors' samples. CDR3 bases: TGCGCCAGCAGCTTGATGGGGACAGGGGGCGCAGTCTACGAGCAGTACTTC. Its translation: CASSLMGTGGAVYEQYF.